These 27 T cell receptor beta chains were sequenced from one sample in a study of pediatric ulcerative colitis. The rectum was sampled with one to two pinch biopsies at colonoscopy. Sequencing was performed with immunoSEQ multiplex PCR; in TCRdb, only in-frame clones are kept and a portion is missing. The sample lists 30,000 to 40,000 clones, 60% to 85% occurring once. Sample: gut tissue. The receptors stem from a boy between 10 and 17 years old with severe ulcerative colitis.

This clone has only one observation. CDR3 sequence: CASSWSSGEEVNEQFF. In DNA form, the CDR3 reads TGCGCCAGCAGCTGGAGTAGTGGGGAGGAAGTCAATGAGCAGTTCTTC. V is TRBV5-1 and J is TRBJ2-1; tentatively, D is TRBD2 (6 bases). Germline CDR1 reads SGHRS; CDR2 reads YFSETQ. This CDR3 contains 16 residues. Trimming took off 3 bases at V and 6 bases at J, with 19 bases between the two ends.

The count of this clone is one. The genes are TRBV6-5 and TRBJ2-6, with D tentatively TRBD1 (6 bases). Trimming pared 6 bases from V and 4 bases from J, leaving 13 bases between. Germline CDR1 MNHEY, CDR2 SVGAGI. CDR3 length: 15 residues. This CDR3 is CASRSTGSGANVLTF. The CDR3 nucleotides are TGTGCCAGCAGATCTACAGGGTCAGGGGCCAACGTCCTGACTTTC.

This clone has a single count. For the CDR3, the DNA is TGCGCCAGCAGCTTGGGAGGTTTCTCCTACAATGAGCAGTTCTTC. This translates into CASSLGGFSYNEQFF. The V and J genes are TRBV5-1 and TRBJ2-1; D is uncertain. Trimming left V 0 bases short and J 0 bases short, with 7 bases between. The germline V gene encodes CDR1 SGHRS and CDR2 YFSETQ. CDR3 size: 15 residues.

The chain joins TRBV10-3 to TRBJ2-7; weak D call: TRBD2 (5 bases). The germline V and J ends were trimmed by 6 bases and 0 bases, with 15 bases remaining between them. Germline V gene lookup returns CDR1 ENHRY and CDR2 SYGVKD. The length of the CDR3 is 15 residues. The CDR3 nucleotides read TGTGCCATCAGCCCCGGACTGGGCTACTCCTACGAGCAGTACTTC. This translates into CAISPGLGYSYEQYF.

This rearrangement joins TRBV13 to TRBJ1-1, with D possibly TRBD1 on 5 matching bases. Germline-derived CDR1 and CDR2 are PRHDT and FYEKMQ (reference sequence). The CDR3 is 14 amino acids. The V and J ends lost 5 bases and 8 bases respectively, with 18 bases between them. CDR3 amino acids: CASSTPQGVTEAFF. CDR3 coding DNA: TGTGCCAGCAGCACCCCGCAGGGTGTGACCGAAGCTTTCTTT.

The rearrangement joins TRBV9 to TRBJ2-1; D may be TRBD1 (5 bases). Germline CDR1 SGDLS, CDR2 YYNGEE. Trimming took off 0 bases at V and 2 bases at J, with 9 bases between the two ends. This CDR3 region has 15 residues. CDR3 sequence (DNA): TGTGCCAGCAGCGTAGTGGCACAGGCCTACAATGAGCAGTTCTTC. Residues: CASSVVAQAYNEQFF. Looking up the rest from reference TRBV9 and TRBJ2-1 gives the full variable domain: DSGVTQTPKHLITATGQRVTLRCSPRSGDLSVYWYQQSLDQGLQFLIQYYNGEERAKGNILERFSAQQFPDLHSELNLSSLELGDSALYFCASSVVAQAYNEQFFGPGTRLTVL.

This chain connects TRBV7-6 to TRBJ1-4, with D uncertain. The CDR3 extends over 13 amino acids. Trimming removed 6 bases at V and 0 bases at J, with 5 bases between. Germline V gene data show CDR1 as SGHVS and CDR2 as FNYEAQ. The CDR3 here is CASSWTTNEKLFF. The DNA for the CDR3 is TGTGCCAGCAGTTGGACAACTAATGAAAAACTGTTTTTT.

The gene calls are TRBV4-1 and TRBJ1-4; D might be TRBD1 (5 bases). This CDR3 is 15 amino acids long. With 0 bases removed from V and 7 bases from J, the gap between germline ends came to 12 bases. The germline V gene encodes CDR1 MGHRA and CDR2 YSYEKL. The CDR3 is CASSQDRDRTEKLFF. The CDR3 bases are TGCGCCAGCAGCCAAGATCGCGACAGAACTGAAAAACTGTTTTTT.

This clone has only a few counts. The CDR3 reads CASSEDPGPYEQYF. The CDR3 nucleotides are TGTGCCAGCAGCGAGGACCCAGGCCCCTACGAGCAGTACTTC. The rearrangement links TRBV7-9 to TRBJ2-7; D unresolved. V was clipped by 5 bases and J by 2 bases, with 13 bases between them. The length of the CDR3 is 14 residues. In germline, CDR1 is SEHNR, CDR2 FQNEAQ (reference sequence).

The chain links TRBV5-1 to TRBJ2-1, with 7 positions matching TRBD2. J gave up 3 bases and V 0 bases, and 3 bases lay outside the gene matches. This CDR3 contains 15 residues. In germline, CDR1 is SGHRS, CDR2 YFSETQ. The CDR3 DNA reads as TGCGCCAGCAGCTTGGAAGGACTAGACTACAATGAGCAGTTCTTC. Translating it yields CASSLEGLDYNEQFF.

The V and J genes are TRBV7-2 and TRBJ1-4; no firm D call. The length of the CDR3 is 13 residues. Germline assignment: CDR1 SGHTA and CDR2 FQGNSA. V lost 3 bases to trimming and J lost 8 bases, with 10 bases between them. For the CDR3, the DNA is TGTGCCAGCAGCTTTAACCGAGGGGAAAAACTGTTTTTT. Amino acid sequence: CASSFNRGEKLFF.

The table lists this clone with a few counts. The chain recombines TRBV27 with TRBJ1-6; D call uncertain. CDR3 length: 17 amino acids. With 2 bases removed from V and 0 bases from J, the gap between germline ends came to 11 bases. Germline assignment: CDR1 MNHEY and CDR2 SMNVEV (reference sequence). CDR3 sequence reads: CASSLGSTSSYNSPLHF. The CDR3 nucleotides read TGTGCCAGCAGTTTAGGATCCACCAGCTCCTATAATTCACCCCTCCACTTT.

The chain couples TRBV5-1 to TRBJ1-1, with a possible D match to TRBD1 (5 bases). The CDR3 runs to 14 residues. V lost 2 bases, J lost 1 base, and 9 bases lay in between. Germline V gene data show CDR1 as SGHRS and CDR2 as YFSETQ. The CDR3 nucleotides are TGCGCCAGCAGCTTTCGACAGAAGAACACTGAAGCTTTCTTT. It yields the protein CASSFRQKNTEAFF.

This clone appeared a single time. This CDR3 reads CASSYSSLAVETQYF. DNA for the CDR3: TGTGCCAGCAGTTACTCGTCACTAGCGGTAGAGACCCAGTACTTC. This sequence joins TRBV6-5 and TRBJ2-5, with 8 bases matching TRBD2. In germline, CDR1 is MNHEY, CDR2 SVGAGI. The junction had 4 bases not matched to a gene; V was cut back by 0 bases and J by 4 bases. The CDR3 totals 15 residues.

With respect to this clone: No conserved phenylalanine or tryptophan ends this CDR3, so it is likely a read error. The chain couples TRBV10-3 to TRBJ1-6; D is unclear. Trimming removed 10 bases from V and 10 bases from J, with 17 bases in between. The V gene's germline CDR1 is ENHRY and CDR2 SYGVKD. This CDR3 spans 13 amino acids. The CDR3 region has the DNA TGTGCCACACGGGCGGGTCGAGGCTCACCCCTCCACCTT. This gives the protein CATRAGRGSPLHL.

This chain uses TRBV6-6 with TRBJ1-1; 8 nucleotides agree with TRBD1. Germline trimming cut 6 bases from V and 7 bases from J; bases unmatched to any gene: 16. The CDR3 is 16 residues long. The V gene's germline CDR1 is MNHNY and CDR2 SVGAGI (reference sequence). The CDR3 nucleotides read TGTGCCAGCAGACCGCCCACCCTACAGGGGGGCAATGAAGCTTTCTTT. Translated: CASRPPTLQGGNEAFF.

This chain links TRBV6-6 with TRBJ2-1; D assignment may be TRBD1 or TRBD2 (6 bases each). This CDR3 comprises 15 residues. Trimming took off 6 bases at V and 5 bases at J, with 17 bases between the two ends. CDR1 is MNHNY, CDR2 SVGAGI, per germline (reference sequence). CDR3 amino acids: CASRPRGGPDNEQFF. The CDR3 coding sequence is TGTGCCAGCAGACCCCGAGGGGGGCCAGACAATGAGCAGTTCTTC.

V gene TRBV6-1 combines with J gene TRBJ1-2; D may be TRBD1 (5 bases). CDR1 is MNHNS and CDR2 is SASEGT in the germline V gene. The ends were cut back, 4 bases at V and 0 bases at J, with 6 bases in the middle. CDR3 length equals 13 residues. CDR3 sequence: CASSGGANYGYTF. The CDR3 bases are TGTGCCAGCAGTGGGGGGGCTAACTATGGCTACACCTTC.

V gene TRBV5-4 combines with J gene TRBJ1-5, with TRBD1 identical over 10 bases. CDR1 is SGHNT, CDR2 YYREEE, per germline (reference sequence). The CDR3 covers 15 residues. Trimming at V came to 4 bases and at J to 2 bases, leaving 3 bases not matched to a gene. For the CDR3, the DNA is TGTGCCAGCAGCGCCGGGACAGGGGGCAATCAGCCCCAGCATTTT. Its protein product is CASSAGTGGNQPQHF.

This clone was seen once. The chain links TRBV19 to TRBJ2-3; the D gene is possibly TRBD1 (5 bases). CDR1 and CDR2 from the germline V gene are LNHDA and SQIVND (reference sequence). V was pared by 6 bases and J by 4 bases, with 11 bases between. This CDR3 is 13 amino acids long. The CDR3, as DNA: TGTGCCAGTAGAGCTGGGGCGGCAGATACGCAGTATTTT. It encodes CASRAGAADTQYF.

The V and J genes are TRBV6-1 and TRBJ1-1; D is unresolved. This CDR3 has 13 residues. Germline CDR1 MNHNS, CDR2 SASEGT. The V and J ends lost 10 bases and 3 bases respectively, with 15 bases between them. The CDR3 sequence is CATLEGAYTEAFF. The CDR3 DNA is TGTGCCACATTGGAGGGCGCCTACACTGAAGCTTTCTTT.

This chain links TRBV7-8 with TRBJ1-3, with no clear D. From germline, CDR1 is SGHVS and CDR2 FQNEAQ. This CDR3 is 12 amino acids long. With 5 bases removed from V and 3 bases from J, the gap between germline ends came to 5 bases. CDR3 residues: CASSGSGNTIYF. CDR3 DNA sequence: TGTGCCAGCAGCGGAAGTGGAAACACCATATATTTT.

V is TRBV19 and J is TRBJ2-2, with a weak D call TRBD1 (6 bases). The CDR3 totals 15 residues. Germline values: CDR1 LNHDA, CDR2 SQIVND (reference sequence). Trimming took 3 bases from V and 4 from J, leaving 12 bases between them. The CDR3 is CASSIVGAGTGELFF. In DNA, the CDR3 is TGTGCCAGTAGTATCGTGGGGGCCGGCACCGGGGAGCTGTTTTTT.

This clone was observed a handful of times. The rearrangement uses TRBV10-3 and TRBJ1-2, with 9 bases aligning to TRBD1. CDR1 is ENHRY, CDR2 SYGVKD, per germline. This CDR3 comprises 14 residues. J was trimmed by 6 bases and V by 10 bases; bases with no gene match: 12. Here the CDR3 reads CATISPGQGDGYTF. The CDR3 DNA reads TGTGCCACCATCTCCCCGGGACAGGGAGATGGCTACACCTTC.

CDR3 nucleotides: TGTGCCAGCAGCTTTTGGGGAGCTAGGGTCACTGAAGCTTTCTTT. Amino acid sequence: CASSFWGARVTEAFF. J is TRBJ1-1 and V is TRBV5-6; D gene unclear. This CDR3 contains 15 residues. Germline CDR1 and CDR2: SGHDT and YYEEEE. Trimming took off 2 bases at V and 4 bases at J, with 15 bases between the two ends.

The chain couples TRBV11-1 to TRBJ1-1; 8 nucleotides align to TRBD1. Trimming took 4 bases from V and 4 from J; bases not matched to a gene: 5. The CDR3 has 14 residues. From germline, CDR1 is SGHAT and CDR2 FQDESV (reference sequence). CDR3 loop: CASSYRTGITEAFF. DNA for the CDR3: TGTGCCAGCAGCTATCGGACAGGGATCACTGAAGCTTTCTTT.

The chain employs TRBV2 and TRBJ1-3; TRBD1 matches 9 bases. Germline trimming cut 6 bases from V and 2 bases from J; bases unmatched to any gene: 2. CDR1 SNHLY and CDR2 FYNNEI come from the germline V gene. The CDR3 has 14 amino acids. The CDR3 protein is CASSRQGAGNTIYF. The CDR3 nucleotides read TGTGCCAGCAGCAGACAGGGGGCTGGAAACACCATATATTTT.